This passage covers 11 T cell receptor beta chains from one sample sequenced in a study of T cells after yellow fever vaccination. Via MiXCR, TCRdb re-called the 5' RACE reads, giving one row per CDR3 protein. This sample has fewer than 650,000 distinct CDR3 sequences, with 20% to 25% found just once. The sequences come from PBMCs, collected approximately 22 days after the first yellow fever vaccination. Receptors originate from a man younger than 35 who received the YFV17D yellow fever vaccine.

V and J are TRBV5-1 and TRBJ2-5; tentatively, D is TRBD2 (5 bases). The CDR3 covers 17 residues. Trimming cost V 4 bases and J 0 bases, with 19 bases left between them. Per germline, CDR1 SGHRS and CDR2 YFSETQ. In DNA form, the CDR3 reads TGCGCCAGCAGCCGGGAACTAGGTCACGAGAACCAAGAGACCCAGTACTTC. As protein: CASSRELGHENQETQYF. Complete variable domain (other parts from reference TRBV5-1 and TRBJ2-5): KAGVTQTPRYLIKTRGQQVTLSCSPISGHRSVSWYQQTPGQGLQFLFEYFSETQRNKGNFPGRFSGRQFSNSRSEMNVSTLELGDSALYLCASSRELGHENQETQYFGPGTRLLVL.

The V call is TRBV12-3 or TRBV12-4, the J call TRBJ1-5; 10 positions agree with TRBD1. Germline trimming cut 5 bases from V and 9 bases from J; bases unmatched to any gene: 7. The CDR3 runs to 14 residues. CDR3 DNA sequence: TGTGCCAGCAGTCCCGACAGGGGGCGCGTGCCCCAGCATTTT. Translated, it gives CASSPDRGRVPQHF.

This clonotype came up a few times. This rearrangement joins TRBV18 to TRBJ2-1, with TRBD1 identical over 9 bases. This CDR3 contains 17 residues. Germline CDR1 and CDR2: KGHSH and LQKENI. V was pared by 4 bases and J by 7 bases, with 14 bases of the junction left unmatched. CDR3 region: CASSLRFLGTGLNEQFF. The DNA of the CDR3 is TGTGCCAGCTCACTGCGCTTCTTAGGGACAGGGTTGAATGAGCAGTTCTTC.

This rearrangement joins TRBV28 to TRBJ2-7; maybe TRBD2 (6 bases). CDR3 length: 13 amino acids. Deletions cut 3 bases from V and 0 bases from J, with 6 bases between. From germline, CDR1 is MDHEN and CDR2 SYDVKM. The CDR3, as DNA: TGTGCCAGCAGTTTCGGGAGCTCCTACGAGCAGTACGTC. Translated: CASSFGSSYEQYV.

The table lists this clonotype with a few counts. The chain has TRBV4-2 and TRBJ2-1; D call uncertain. Germline V CDR1 and CDR2: LGHNA, YNFKEQ. The CDR3 loop spans 13 amino acids. Trimming shortened V by 1 base and J by 10 bases, and 11 bases separated the two germline ends. CDR3 DNA: TGTGCCAGCAGCCAAGGGGGATCGTTAGAGCAGTTCTTC. This sequence encodes CASSQGGSLEQFF.

This clonotype came up a few times. V and J are TRBV12-3 or TRBV12-4 and TRBJ1-2; TRBD1 aligns across 7 bases. J lost 2 bases, V lost 5 bases, and 5 bases had no gene match. CDR3 length: 14 amino acids. In nucleotides, the CDR3 is TGTGCCAGCAGTCCAGGGGGTGAGAACTATGGCTACACCTTC. Translated, it gives CASSPGGENYGYTF.

The rearrangement joins TRBV4-3 to TRBJ2-3; D is possibly TRBD2 (5 bases). CDR3 length: 17 amino acids. Trimming removed 0 bases from V and 4 bases from J, with 17 bases in between. Germline V gene lookup returns CDR1 LGHNA and CDR2 YSLEER. This CDR3 reads CASSQDTPGLTADTQYF. The CDR3 nucleotides are TGCGCCAGCAGCCAAGACACCCCGGGATTAACGGCAGATACGCAGTATTTT.

This clonotype was seen a handful of times. CDR3 in DNA: TGTGCCAGCAGTTTCCGGGACAGGGGAAGGGTAGCTTTCTTT. It yields the protein CASSFRDRGRVAFF. This chain connects TRBV12-3 or TRBV12-4 to TRBJ1-1; TRBD1 agrees at 10 bases. CDR3 length: 14 residues. V dropped 3 bases and J dropped 10; count of bases not matched to a gene: 8.

This clonotype was recorded a few times. The chain couples TRBV18 to TRBJ1-2; perhaps TRBD1 as D (5 bases). The CDR3 contains 14 residues. CDR1 KGHSH and CDR2 LQKENI come from the germline V gene. V dropped 2 bases and J dropped 0 bases, with 7 bases sitting between them. The DNA for the CDR3 is TGTGCCAGCTCACCAGGGGGTCCTAACTATGGCTACACCTTC. It encodes CASSPGGPNYGYTF.

This clonotype turned up a few times. The chain combines TRBV12-3 or TRBV12-4 with TRBJ1-3; D call uncertain. The CDR3 totals 15 residues. V was clipped by 1 base and J by 0 bases, with 7 bases between them. The CDR3, as DNA: TGTGCCAGCAGTTTAGGGACCAGCTCTGGAAACACCATATATTTT. Its protein product is CASSLGTSSGNTIYF.

This clonotype was counted only a few times. This chain uses TRBV6-5 with TRBJ2-3; 8 bases align to TRBD2. Germline CDR1 is MNHEY and CDR2 is SVGAGI. The V segment lost 8 bases and the J segment 0 bases; nucleotides outside the gene matches: 1. The CDR3 runs 13 residues. The CDR3 nucleotides are TGTGCCAGCGCGGGGGGCAGCACAGATACGCAGTATTTT. It codes for CASAGGSTDTQYF.